A single sample gave rise to the 22 T cell receptor beta chains below, sequenced in a study of blood T cell repertoires in COVID-19. Profiling relied on immunoSEQ multiplex PCR, and the TCRdb table lists in-frame clones only, not all of them. The data contain under 300,000 clones, around 85% of them singletons. Specimen: peripheral blood. The receptors derive from a woman aged 55-69 years with active or convalescent COVID-19.

The rearrangement joins TRBV2 to TRBJ2-7; the D gene is possibly TRBD1 (6 bases). The CDR3 is 13 amino acids. V was pared by 4 bases and J by 4 bases, with 11 bases between. Per the germline V gene, CDR1 is SNHLY and CDR2 is FYNNEI. DNA for the CDR3: TGTGCCAGCAGTGGGCTTACAGGGTACGAGCAGTACGTC. Translation gives CASSGLTGYEQYV.

This clone was seen a handful of times. The chain is built from TRBV27 and TRBJ1-1; a possible D gene is TRBD1 (5 bases). The CDR3 totals 14 residues. Germline CDR1 MNHEY, CDR2 SMNVEV (reference sequence). The V gene lost 3 bases and the J gene lost 7 bases, with 15 bases spanning the gap. CDR3 in DNA: TGTGCCAGCAGTTTTGCGCAGGGTCAGGGTGAAGCTTTCTTT. Encoded protein: CASSFAQGQGEAFF.

The chain uses TRBV2 and TRBJ2-1, with 7 bases aligning to TRBD1. Germline lookup yields CDR1 SNHLY and CDR2 FYNNEI. The CDR3 loop spans 12 amino acids. With V trimmed by 8 bases and J by 3 bases, 1 base remained unmatched. CDR3 loop: CASWDSYNEQFF. CDR3 DNA: TGTGCCAGCTGGGACAGCTACAATGAGCAGTTCTTC.

The rearrangement uses TRBV6-4 and TRBJ2-2; the D is unclear. Germline V CDR1 and CDR2: MRHNA, SNTAGT. The CDR3 is 14 residues long. The germline V and J ends were trimmed by 3 bases and 0 bases, with 5 bases remaining between them. The CDR3: CASSETTNTGELFF. CDR3 nucleotide sequence: TGTGCCAGCAGTGAAACTACGAACACCGGGGAGCTGTTTTTT.

The V gene is TRBV9, the J gene TRBJ2-2; 10 positions agree with TRBD2. The CDR3 runs 18 residues. Germline assignment: CDR1 SGDLS and CDR2 YYNGEE. With 0 bases clipped from V and 5 bases from J, the junction kept 10 bases outside the gene matches. CDR3 in DNA: TGTGCCAGCAGCGTAGCTCGGACTAGCGGACCTGATACCGGGGAGCTGTTTTTT. Amino acid sequence: CASSVARTSGPDTGELFF.

V and J are TRBV30 and TRBJ2-2; 7 bases line up with TRBD2. The CDR3 sequence is 15 residues long. Trimming removed 0 bases from V and 4 bases from J; junction bases left unmatched: 5. The germline V gene has CDR1 GTSNPN and CDR2 SVGIG (reference sequence). The CDR3 nucleotides are TGTGCCTGGAGTGTAGTGGGAGGGAGCACCGGGGAGCTGTTTTTT. Translating gives CAWSVVGGSTGELFF. Looking up the rest from reference TRBV30 and TRBJ2-2 gives the full variable domain: SQTIHQWPATLVQPVGSPLSLECTVEGTSNPNLYWYRQAAGRGLQLLFYSVGIGQISSEVPQNLSASRPQDRQFILSSKKLLLSDSGFYLCAWSVVGGSTGELFFGEGSRLTVL.

The V gene is TRBV5-1, the J gene TRBJ2-3; 9 nucleotides line up with TRBD1. Trimming took 4 bases from V and 4 from J; bases not matched to a gene: 7. The CDR3 runs to 15 residues. Per the germline V gene, CDR1 is SGHRS and CDR2 is YFSETQ. The CDR3 loop is CASSIQGAEADTQYF. For the CDR3, the DNA is TGCGCCAGCAGCATACAGGGGGCGGAGGCAGATACGCAGTATTTT.

The count of this clone is one. J is TRBJ1-5 and V is TRBV3-1 (or the pseudogene TRBV3-2), with D unclear. In germline, CDR1 is LGHDT, CDR2 YNNKEL (reference sequence). V lost 3 bases to trimming and J lost 5 bases, with 14 bases between them. The CDR3 spans 15 residues. CDR3 residues: CASSQDAGRHQPQHF. The CDR3 DNA reads as TGTGCCAGCAGCCAGGATGCAGGCCGCCATCAGCCCCAGCATTTT.

The rearrangement links TRBV3-1 (or the pseudogene TRBV3-2) to TRBJ2-1, with 9 bases aligning to TRBD2. Germline-derived CDR1 and CDR2 are LGHDT and YNNKEL (reference sequence). Unmatched junction bases numbered 10, after V lost 3 bases and J lost 10 bases. The CDR3 consists of 15 residues. The DNA for the CDR3 is TGTGCCAGCAGCCACCTGCTAGCGGGAATACGGGAGCAGTTCTTC. Its protein product is CASSHLLAGIREQFF.

The rearrangement uses TRBV9 and TRBJ1-1, with D tentatively TRBD1 (5 bases). The germline V gene has CDR1 SGDLS and CDR2 YYNGEE. The CDR3 length is 15 residues. V gave up 0 bases and J gave up 4 bases, with 13 bases separating them. The CDR3 loop is CASSVDRGGFTEAFF. Here the CDR3 DNA reads TGTGCCAGCAGCGTAGATAGGGGTGGGTTCACTGAAGCTTTCTTT.

J is TRBJ2-3 and V is TRBV7-6, with 9 bases identical to TRBD2. The CDR3 extends over 15 amino acids. J was trimmed by 0 bases and V by 3 bases; bases with no gene match: 1. Germline assignment: CDR1 SGHVS and CDR2 FNYEAQ. This chain's CDR3 is CASSFSGGSTDTQYF. DNA for the CDR3: TGTGCCAGCAGCTTCAGCGGGGGGAGCACAGATACGCAGTATTTT.

DNA of the CDR3: TGTGCCAGCAGCCAGGGGTCTAGCGGGCACGATGAGCAGTTCTTC. Translating it yields CASSQGSSGHDEQFF. The rearrangement uses TRBV11-3 and TRBJ2-1; 8 bases align to TRBD2. Trimming at V came to 5 bases and at J to 8 bases, leaving 11 bases not matched to a gene. The germline gives CDR1 SGHNT, CDR2 YENEEA. This CDR3 spans 15 amino acids.

This clone is a singleton in its sample. J is TRBJ2-5 and V is TRBV30; a possible D gene is TRBD2 (6 bases). CDR1 and CDR2 (germline): GTSNPN, SVGIG (reference sequence). The CDR3 extends over 16 amino acids. The V end was cut by 1 base, the J end by 1 base, with 16 bases between. CDR3 DNA: TGTGCCTGGAGTGGGGACTCCCAGCGGCCCCAAGAGACCCAGTACTTC. Translation: CAWSGDSQRPQETQYF.

The rearrangement links TRBV5-1 to TRBJ2-1; 9 bases fit TRBD1. This CDR3 has 14 residues. Losses at the gene ends were 4 bases for V and 6 bases for J; bases not matched to a gene: 5. Germline V gives CDR1 SGHRS, CDR2 YFSETQ. The CDR3 reads CASSQQGASNEQFF. The CDR3 nucleotides read TGCGCCAGCAGCCAACAGGGGGCAAGCAATGAGCAGTTCTTC.

The V gene is TRBV27, the J gene TRBJ2-7; TRBD2 might be the D (6 bases). The CDR3 is 13 residues long. Trimming took 2 bases from V and 7 from J, leaving 12 bases between them. The V gene's germline CDR1 is MNHEY and CDR2 SMNVEV (reference sequence). CDR3: CASSLGTGREQYV. CDR3 bases: TGTGCCAGCAGTTTAGGGACGGGGAGGGAGCAGTACGTC.

The chain couples TRBV19 to TRBJ2-3; D perhaps matches TRBD2 (7 bases). There are 16 residues in the CDR3. Germline V CDR1 and CDR2: LNHDA, SQIVND (reference sequence). The V end lost 7 bases, the J end lost 4 bases, and 21 bases lay between the germline ends. CDR3 in amino acids: CASKERGGTLPDTQYF. The CDR3 region has the DNA TGTGCCAGTAAAGAAAGGGGGGGTACGCTCCCAGATACGCAGTATTTT.

The rearrangement joins TRBV11-2 to TRBJ1-6; perhaps TRBD1 as D (6 bases). This CDR3 region has 15 residues. The V gene lost 5 bases and the J gene lost 8 bases, with 16 bases spanning the gap. Germline V lookup: CDR1 SGHAT, CDR2 FQNNGV. The CDR3 loop is CASSLKDRFYSPLHF. The CDR3 DNA sequence: TGTGCCAGCAGCCTAAAGGACAGATTCTATTCACCCCTCCACTTT.

The chain links TRBV6-2 or TRBV6-3 to TRBJ1-1; D might be TRBD1 (5 bases). This CDR3 is 16 amino acids long. The germline V gene encodes CDR1 MNHEY and CDR2 SVGEGT. V lost 3 bases and J lost 4, with 18 bases in between. The CDR3 DNA reads as TGTGCCAGCAGTTATGGCAGGGATCATTCGGCCACTGAAGCTTTCTTT. Its translation: CASSYGRDHSATEAFF.

The chain uses TRBV18 and TRBJ2-1; TRBD2 matches 12 bases. The CDR3 is 18 residues long. Germline trimming cut 4 bases from V and 3 bases from J; bases unmatched to any gene: 10. Per the germline V gene, CDR1 is KGHSH and CDR2 is LQKENI. This CDR3 is CASSLGLAGAFSYNEQFF. CDR3 DNA sequence: TGTGCCAGCTCACTGGGACTAGCGGGCGCCTTTAGCTACAATGAGCAGTTCTTC.

The genes are TRBV5-1 and TRBJ2-1, with 10 positions matching TRBD2. The CDR3 spans 17 residues. Germline V gene sequence: CDR1 SGHRS, CDR2 YFSETQ. V lost 0 bases, J lost 0 bases, and 3 bases stayed unmatched. Here the CDR3 reads CASSLGTSGNSYNEQFF. The CDR3 nucleotides read TGCGCCAGCAGCTTGGGTACTAGCGGGAACTCCTACAATGAGCAGTTCTTC.

The V and J genes are TRBV9 and TRBJ2-7; D may be TRBD2 (6 bases). Germline CDR1 SGDLS, CDR2 YYNGEE. Trimming removed 0 bases from V and 0 bases from J, with 10 bases in between. This CDR3 is built from 15 residues. In DNA, the CDR3 is TGTGCCAGCAGCGTAGGGGAGGAGGGCTCCTACGAGCAGTACTTC. Amino acid sequence: CASSVGEEGSYEQYF.

The rearrangement links TRBV3-1 (or the pseudogene TRBV3-2) to TRBJ2-5; 8 bases are shared with TRBD2. The CDR3 covers 13 residues. The germline gives CDR1 LGHDT, CDR2 YNNKEL (reference sequence). Trimming cost V 1 base and J 9 bases; bases outside gene matches: 4. The CDR3 nucleotides are TGTGCCAGCAGCCAAGTAGCGGGGCTGGCCCAGTACTTC. Amino acid sequence: CASSQVAGLAQYF.